These 30 T cell receptor beta chains were sequenced from one sample in a study of human T cells and chemical hapten exposure. Time point given: patch test 2, 6 weeks after DPC sensitization. Indicated treatment: therapeutic diphenylcyclopropenone sensitization with weekly scalp DPC. TCRdb itself ran the RACE reads through MiXCR, one entry per CDR3 protein. The table lists 75,000 to 95,000 distinct CDR3 sequences, about 11% of them singletons. The sample here was whole blood, taken in connection with sensitization to the hapten diphenylcyclopropenone (DPC). The receptors shown here come from a man aged 35 to 55 with alopecia areata. Some clones in this sample may be carry-over from other donors' samples.

This chain joins TRBV7-3 and TRBJ2-1; the D gene is possibly TRBD1 (5 bases). The CDR3 runs to 17 residues. Germline V gene lookup returns CDR1 SGHTA and CDR2 FQGTGA. Trimming removed 5 bases from V and 3 bases from J, with 20 bases in between. CDR3 nucleotide sequence: TGTGCCAGCAGCCAGTATGCCGGACACTTCTTCTACAATGAGCAGTTCTTC. It is translated as CASSQYAGHFFYNEQFF.

The J gene is TRBJ1-2, the V gene TRBV7-9, with 7 bases identical to TRBD1. The germline gives CDR1 SEHNR, CDR2 FQNEAQ (reference sequence). The length of the CDR3 is 16 residues. The V gene end was trimmed by 0 bases and the J gene end by 0 bases; junction bases not matched to a gene: 4. CDR3 DNA: TGTGCCAGCAGCTTAGCAGGGGACAGCGCTAACTATGGCTACACCTTC. The encoded protein is CASSLAGDSANYGYTF.

The rearrangement uses TRBV20-1 and TRBJ2-7; D is possibly TRBD2 (6 bases). The V end was cut by 6 bases, the J end by 4 bases, with 19 bases between. Germline values: CDR1 DFQATT, CDR2 SNEGSKA (reference sequence). The CDR3 covers 14 residues. CDR3 coding DNA: TGCAGTGCCCCGGTTGGCACGGGGAGGTACGAGCAGTACTTC. This gives the protein CSAPVGTGRYEQYF.

This clonotype was counted between two and nine times. The V call is TRBV10-3, the J call TRBJ2-2; D perhaps matches TRBD2 (6 bases). CDR1 and CDR2 from the germline V gene are ENHRY and SYGVKD. The germline V and J ends were trimmed by 6 bases and 6 bases, with 11 bases remaining between them. This CDR3 contains 13 residues. CDR3 loop: CAIRREGPGELFF. Here the CDR3 DNA reads TGTGCCATCAGGCGGGAAGGTCCCGGGGAGCTGTTTTTT.

This sequence joins TRBV9 and TRBJ1-1, with D hard to call. The V end was cut by 1 base, the J end by 4 bases, with 17 bases between. The CDR3 contains 16 residues. CDR1 is SGDLS and CDR2 is YYNGEE in the germline V gene. Here the CDR3 DNA reads TGTGCCAGCAGCGTAAGTAACGAGCTGCGGGGCACTGAAGCTTTCTTT. Its translation: CASSVSNELRGTEAFF.

The chain employs TRBV27 and TRBJ1-2, with 7 bases aligning to TRBD1. Trimming at V came to 6 bases and at J to 8 bases, leaving 9 bases not matched to a gene. Per the germline V gene, CDR1 is MNHEY and CDR2 is SMNVEV (reference sequence). CDR3 length: 13 residues. The CDR3 spells CASRTTGKAGYTF. As DNA, the CDR3 is TGTGCCAGCAGAACGACAGGGAAAGCGGGCTACACCTTC.

The chain joins TRBV14 to TRBJ2-1, with D unresolved. The CDR3 sequence is 14 residues long. V lost 7 bases and J 0 bases, leaving 10 bases between the germline ends. From germline, CDR1 is SGHDN and CDR2 FVKESK. The CDR3 reads CASTLGGSYNEQFF. DNA of the CDR3: TGTGCCAGCACGCTAGGCGGCTCCTACAATGAGCAGTTCTTC.

The rearrangement links TRBV21-1 to TRBJ2-3; the D call of TRBD2 is as the table states it, not checked on the DNA. TRBV21-1 is termed a pseudogene. The length of the CDR3 is 22 residues. The CDR3 DNA is TGTGCCAGCAGCAAGCAGGACGAGGGGCTAGCGGGAGGGCCGCGGGACACAGATACGCAGTATTTT. Amino acid sequence: CASSKQDEGLAGGPRDTDTQYF.

This clonotype was detected a few times. The CDR3 is CASSQSGRTDTQYF. In nucleotides, the CDR3 is TGTGCCAGCAGCCAAAGCGGGCGCACAGATACGCAGTATTTT. The V and J genes are TRBV2 and TRBJ2-3, with D perhaps matching TRBD2 (6 bases). Germline lookup yields CDR1 SNHLY and CDR2 FYNNEI. V was trimmed by 6 bases and J by 1 base, leaving 11 bases between them. The CDR3 extends over 14 amino acids.

The V gene is TRBV6-5, the J gene TRBJ2-1; D gene ambiguous. Germline V gene lookup returns CDR1 MNHEY and CDR2 SVGAGI. V was shortened by 2 bases and J by 3 bases, with 8 bases between the two germline ends. CDR3 length equals 14 residues. In DNA form, the CDR3 reads TGTGCCAGCAGTTACAACTTTTACTACAATGAGCAGTTCTTC. Protein: CASSYNFYYNEQFF.

The chain combines TRBV7-2 with TRBJ1-4; D call uncertain. V lost 5 bases and J 6 bases, leaving 13 bases between the germline ends. This CDR3 contains 14 residues. From germline, CDR1 is SGHTA and CDR2 FQGNSA. The CDR3 reads CASSTTGRDEKLFF. The CDR3 bases are TGTGCCAGCAGCACGACGGGTAGGGATGAAAAACTGTTTTTT.

The rearrangement links TRBV7-9 to TRBJ2-5, with 11 bases aligning to TRBD1. The CDR3 is 15 amino acids. The trim removed 2 bases at V and 5 bases at J, leaving 4 bases unmatched. Germline CDR1 SEHNR, CDR2 FQNEAQ (reference sequence). CDR3 DNA: TGTGCCAGCAGCTTACTTGGACAGGGGGCCGAGACCCAGTACTTC. Translating it yields CASSLLGQGAETQYF.

The rearrangement links TRBV10-3 to TRBJ1-5; TRBD1 matches 8 bases. Germline V gene lookup returns CDR1 ENHRY and CDR2 SYGVKD. J was trimmed by 1 base and V by 6 bases; bases with no gene match: 8. The CDR3 loop spans 16 amino acids. CDR3 protein: CAISDGQGSSNQPQHF. In DNA form, the CDR3 reads TGTGCCATCAGCGACGGACAGGGTTCCAGCAATCAGCCCCAGCATTTT.

The rearrangement joins TRBV2 to TRBJ2-5, with 11 bases aligning to TRBD2. This CDR3 has 15 amino acids. J was trimmed by 5 bases and V by 2 bases; bases with no gene match: 4. Germline CDR1 SNHLY, CDR2 FYNNEI. The CDR3, as DNA: TGTGCCAGCAGTGAATTAGCGGGAGGGACGGAGACCCAGTACTTC. Its translation is CASSELAGGTETQYF.

The V gene is TRBV4-1, the J gene TRBJ2-2, with D possibly being TRBD1 (6 bases). The V end was cut by 2 bases, the J end by 3 bases, with 13 bases between. CDR1 MGHRA and CDR2 YSYEKL come from the germline V gene. This CDR3 contains 16 residues. CDR3 sequence (DNA): TGCGCCAGCAGCCAATTTCAGGGGCGATACACCGGGGAGCTGTTTTTT. Protein product: CASSQFQGRYTGELFF.

This clonotype was counted many times. This chain uses TRBV7-2 with TRBJ2-1; TRBD2 agrees at 10 bases. CDR1 and CDR2 from the germline V gene are SGHTA and FQGNSA. This CDR3 has 16 amino acids. Germline trimming cut 1 base from V and 6 bases from J; bases unmatched to any gene: 6. The CDR3 here is CASSLDGASGSNEQFF. The CDR3 nucleotides read TGTGCCAGCAGCTTAGATGGGGCTAGCGGGAGCAATGAGCAGTTCTTC.

This clonotype was detected many times. The conserved phenylalanine or tryptophan is not found at the CDR3 terminus, so this likely reflects a read error. The limits of the CDR3 on the DNA are not certain, so only TCRdb's listed CDR3 is given. V usage is TRBV28 and J usage is TRBJ1-1. With termini counted, the CDR3 has 15 amino acids. Per the germline V gene, CDR1 is MDHEN and CDR2 is SYDVKM. CDR3 residues: CASRVQWRQFTEAFL.

In this sample, this clonotype turned up a few times. The chain uses TRBV24-1 and TRBJ2-2; tentative D call: TRBD2 (6 bases). V shed 3 bases and J shed 3 bases, with 10 bases lying between them. This CDR3 spans 15 amino acids. CDR1 is KGHDR, CDR2 SFDVKD, per germline. CDR3 nucleotides: TGTGCCACCAGTGATCCCGGGAGCTACACCGGGGAGCTGTTTTTT. Protein sequence: CATSDPGSYTGELFF.

This clonotype was counted only a few times. The chain employs TRBV10-3 and TRBJ2-1; 9 nucleotides match TRBD2. V was clipped by 6 bases and J by 2 bases; unmatched bases: 5. Germline CDR1 and CDR2: ENHRY and SYGVKD. This CDR3 comprises 15 residues. The DNA for the CDR3 is TGTGCCATCAGCCCGGTAGCGGGAGCCTACAATGAGCAGTTCTTC. Translating it yields CAISPVAGAYNEQFF.

There are a few counts of this clonotype. The J gene is TRBJ1-5, the V gene TRBV30, with D perhaps matching TRBD1 (5 bases). Per germline, CDR1 GTSNPN and CDR2 SVGIG (reference sequence). The CDR3 is made up of 18 amino acids. Trimming cost V 3 bases and J 1 base, with 22 bases left between them. This CDR3 reads CAWRRSAGGGGSNQPQHF. In nucleotides, the CDR3 is TGTGCCTGGAGGAGGTCAGCGGGTGGGGGAGGAAGCAATCAGCCCCAGCATTTT.

This clonotype turned up a few times. V gene TRBV6-6 combines with J gene TRBJ2-7; the match to TRBD2 covers 7 bases. V was pared by 5 bases and J by 2 bases, with 12 bases of the junction left unmatched. This CDR3 region has 16 residues. Germline V gene lookup returns CDR1 MNHNY and CDR2 SVGAGI (reference sequence). As DNA, the CDR3 is TGTGCCAGCAGTCCCCCCTTTGGCGGGAGTCCCTACGAGCAGTACTTC. Amino acid sequence: CASSPPFGGSPYEQYF.

This rearrangement joins TRBV12-3 or TRBV12-4 to TRBJ2-1, with TRBD1 identical over 7 bases. V was clipped by 5 bases and J by 8 bases; unmatched bases: 3. CDR3 size: 12 residues. The CDR3 sequence: CASSVTGYEQFF. CDR3 DNA: TGTGCCAGCAGTGTGACAGGGTATGAGCAGTTCTTC.

The V and J genes are TRBV7-2 and TRBJ2-3; the match to TRBD1 covers 12 bases. Germline V gene lookup returns CDR1 SGHTA and CDR2 FQGNSA. The CDR3 length is 20 residues. The junction had 18 bases not matched to a gene; V was cut back by 5 bases and J by 3 bases. CDR3 sequence (DNA): TGTGCCAGCAGCCAACCGGGACAGGGGGCTTCTAGCGGGAGAACAGATACGCAGTATTTT. This translates into CASSQPGQGASSGRTDTQYF.

This rearrangement joins TRBV7-9 to TRBJ2-2; D ambiguous. Trimming removed 1 base at V and 4 bases at J, with 7 bases between. This CDR3 is 14 amino acids long. Germline V gene sequence: CDR1 SEHNR, CDR2 FQNEAQ (reference sequence). CDR3 sequence reads: CASSLVGSTGELFF. The CDR3 DNA sequence: TGTGCCAGCAGCTTAGTAGGGTCCACCGGGGAGCTGTTTTTT.

This clonotype has a handful of counts. The chain is built from TRBV9 and TRBJ2-3; tentatively, D is TRBD2 (6 bases). This CDR3 has 15 residues. Germline CDR1 reads SGDLS; CDR2 reads YYNGEE. Trimming took off 3 bases at V and 8 bases at J, with 19 bases between the two ends. CDR3 region: CASSAGEAALGTQYF. CDR3 nucleotide sequence: TGTGCCAGCAGCGCCGGGGAGGCCGCCCTAGGTACGCAGTATTTT.

This clonotype has more than one count but fewer than ten. The chain couples TRBV4-1 to TRBJ2-7; 9 nucleotides match TRBD2. CDR3 length: 16 amino acids. V was pared by 1 base and J by 3 bases, with 7 bases of the junction left unmatched. CDR1 is MGHRA and CDR2 is YSYEKL in the germline V gene. CDR3 nucleotides: TGCGCCAGCAGCCAAGTACTAGCGGGCCTCTACTACGAGCAGTACGTC. Its protein is CASSQVLAGLYYEQYV.

The J gene is TRBJ2-3, the V gene TRBV2; D possibly corresponds to TRBD2 (6 bases). This CDR3 is 13 amino acids long. Germline V gene lookup returns CDR1 SNHLY and CDR2 FYNNEI. V was cut by 3 bases and J by 8 bases, with 12 bases left in between. The CDR3 DNA is TGTGCCAGCAGTGAGTCGGGAGTAGGTACGCAGTATTTT. Amino acids: CASSESGVGTQYF.

This chain links TRBV7-2 with TRBJ1-5; tentative D call: TRBD1 (5 bases). Germline-derived CDR1 and CDR2 are SGHTA and FQGNSA. This CDR3 has 15 amino acids. V lost 7 bases to trimming and J lost 0 bases, with 13 bases between them. CDR3 sequence: CASTLFGGSNQPQHF. DNA of the CDR3: TGTGCCAGCACCCTTTTTGGGGGTAGCAATCAGCCCCAGCATTTT. The whole variable domain, remainder taken from reference TRBV7-2 and TRBJ1-5, is GAGVSQSPSNKVTEKGKDVELRCDPISGHTALYWYRQSLGQGLEFLIYFQGNSAPDKSGLPSDRFSAERTGGSVSTLTIQRTQQEDSAVYLCASTLFGGSNQPQHFGDGTRLSIL.

The chain employs TRBV3-1 and TRBJ2-1; tentatively, D is TRBD1 (6 bases). The V end was cut by 0 bases, the J end by 7 bases, with 10 bases between. The length of the CDR3 is 14 residues. Per the germline V gene, CDR1 is LGHDT and CDR2 is YNNKEL (reference sequence). DNA of the CDR3: TGTGCCAGCAGCCAAGATAACAGGGTAAATGAGCAGTTCTTC. This translates into CASSQDNRVNEQFF.

The table lists this clonotype with many counts. The chain joins TRBV6-6 to TRBJ1-5; no reliable D call. V was pared by 7 bases and J by 0 bases, with 13 bases between. The germline gives CDR1 MNHNY, CDR2 SVGAGI (reference sequence). This CDR3 is built from 15 residues. The CDR3 DNA reads as TGTGCCAGCACCCACGCCCGGGTTAGCAATCAGCCCCAGCATTTT. Translated, it gives CASTHARVSNQPQHF.